This T cell receptor beta chain was identified during a study of spatial heterogeneity in lung cancer. About the study: Raw reads contained each unique TCR and UMI combination more than ten times on average. Study results and limitations: Compared with follow-up, resection was when ubiquitous expanded tumor TCRs appeared in blood more.

Time point noted: sample taken at primary tumor resection. Unsorted whole RNA from tumor, nontumor lung or frozen PBMC underwent sequencing. The germline V gene has CDR1 LNHDA and CDR2 SQIVND (reference sequence). There are 15 residues in the CDR3. Trimming cost V 1 base and J 3 bases; bases outside gene matches: 0. This clonotype appeared a few times. Antigen: not known. TCRdb ran MiXCR on the 5' RACE reads and lists one entry per CDR3 protein. This sample carries some 45,000 distinct CDR3 sequences, approximately 12% of them seen once, and the ten largest clones take 42%. The receptor was isolated from a female donor with early-stage non-small cell lung cancer. The V gene is TRBV19, the J gene TRBJ1-6, with 7 bases lining up with TRBD1. Specimen: PBMCs, collected at surgery. The DNA for the CDR3 is TGTGCCAGTAGTATAGGGGACAGCTATAATTCACCCCTCCACTTT. Amino acids: CASSIGDSYNSPLHF.